This T cell receptor (beta chain) came from a study of blood T cells in healthy people across ages. On this clonotype itself: What it recognizes is unknown.

General study points: Donors of long life had a larger count of naive CD4+ cells and greater diversity than aged donors.

V gave up 4 bases and J gave up 3 bases; unmatched junction bases: 6. CDR1 SGDLS and CDR2 YYNGEE come from the germline V gene. This CDR3 contains 17 residues. All donors came from Russia, were Caucasian and healthy, and spanned ages about 6 to 95. Alongside a J-beta primer mix, a sample-barcoded 5' primer served in a second PCR lasting about 7 to 11 cycles. MiXCR, applied by TCRdb to the 5' RACE reads, yields one record per CDR3 protein. The repertoire includes around 280,000 distinct CDR3 sequences, roughly a quarter of them detected once, and approximately 29% sits in the top ten. The clonotype originates from a woman aged 70 to 79 in good health. The sample comprised blood. The chain employs TRBV9 and TRBJ2-5; TRBD2 agrees at 16 bases. The CDR3 coding sequence is TGTGCCAGCAGCTTGGGACTAGCGGGAGGGCCAGAAGAGACCCAGTACTTC. Amino acid sequence: CASSLGLAGGPEETQYF. Combining the CDR3 with reference TRBV9 and TRBJ2-5 gives the whole variable domain DSGVTQTPKHLITATGQRVTLRCSPRSGDLSVYWYQQSLDQGLQFLIQYYNGEERAKGNILERFSAQQFPDLHSELNLSSLELGDSALYFCASSLGLAGGPEETQYFGPGTRLLVL.